A single TCR beta chain is shown here with its context. This record comes from a study of blood T cell repertoires in COVID-19. Study summary: T cells, B-cell-depleted T cells, or PBMCs provided the cDNA or gDNA that served as material.

Methods used by the authors: Estimation of nucleated cell counts relied on the amplification of reference gene primers. This table comes from immunoSEQ multiplex PCR, and its TCRdb copy is limited to in-frame clones, with some not included. V and J calls and clone size are given by that table; D and trimming were obtained from the DNA. The sample lists roughly 55,000 clones, 75% to 95% occurring once. From germline, CDR1 is ENHRY and CDR2 SYGVKD. V shed 10 bases, J shed 5 bases, and the junction held 4 bases outside the gene matches. This CDR3 comprises 11 residues. The clonotype comes from a human donor with active COVID-19. The donor label of this sample is uncertain. This chain uses TRBV10-3 with TRBJ2-5, with TRBD1 matching over 7 bases. Input material: peripheral blood. The CDR3 loop is CASSRGETQYF. CDR3 coding DNA: TGTGCCAGCTCCAGGGGGGAGACCCAGTACTTC.